The 30 T cell receptor beta chains presented below share a single source sample, sequenced in a study of T cell responses to AZD1222 COVID-19 vaccine. Profiling relied on immunoSEQ multiplex PCR, and the TCRdb table lists in-frame clones only, not all of them. This table holds 150,000 to 250,000 clones, under 95% found once. The sample here was peripheral blood, taken 28 days after the second AZD1222 dose. These receptor sequences come from an adult who received the AZD1222 COVID-19 vaccine.

This chain connects TRBV5-1 to TRBJ1-4; perhaps TRBD1 as D (6 bases). Per the germline V gene, CDR1 is SGHRS and CDR2 is YFSETQ. CDR3 length: 13 residues. V lost 7 bases, J lost 7 bases, and 14 bases lay in between. Here the CDR3 reads CASGGGETEKLFF. CDR3 DNA sequence: TGCGCCAGCGGAGGGGGGGAAACTGAAAAACTGTTTTTT.

V usage is TRBV9 and J usage is TRBJ1-5; 8 nucleotides match TRBD1. CDR1 and CDR2 (germline): SGDLS, YYNGEE. The CDR3 has 15 residues. V lost 0 bases to trimming and J lost 1 base; unmatched junction nucleotides: 0. CDR3 nucleotides: TGTGCCAGCAGCGTAGGGACAGGGAGCAATCAGCCCCAGCATTTT. Translated: CASSVGTGSNQPQHF.

V gene TRBV6-4 combines with J gene TRBJ1-5; tentatively, D is TRBD1 (5 bases). V shed 6 bases and J shed 5 bases, with 11 bases lying between them. Germline V gene sequence: CDR1 MRHNA, CDR2 SNTAGT. The CDR3 runs 13 residues. Here the CDR3 reads CASSPGRDQPQHF. The CDR3 nucleotides are TGTGCCAGCAGCCCAGGGCGTGATCAGCCCCAGCATTTT.

The chain carries TRBV10-2 and TRBJ2-7, with D unresolved. CDR3 size: 14 residues. V was clipped by 2 bases and J by 2 bases, with 10 bases between them. Germline lookup yields CDR1 WSHSY and CDR2 SAAADI. This CDR3 reads CASSEAGLTYEQYF. CDR3 bases: TGCGCCAGCAGTGAGGCCGGATTGACCTACGAGCAGTACTTC.

The chain employs TRBV5-4 and TRBJ1-4; TRBD1 agrees at 8 bases. Looked up from germline, CDR1 is SGHNT and CDR2 is YYREEE (reference sequence). J was trimmed by 12 bases and V by 4 bases; bases with no gene match: 5. CDR3 length: 12 amino acids. CDR3: CASSALTGELFF. The DNA of the CDR3 is TGTGCCAGCAGCGCCTTGACAGGGGAACTGTTTTTT.

The sample holds one count of this clone. V usage is TRBV19 and J usage is TRBJ1-5; D may be TRBD1 (5 bases). Germline V gene data show CDR1 as LNHDA and CDR2 as SQIVND (reference sequence). The CDR3 sequence is 13 residues long. V was clipped by 9 bases and J by 7 bases, with 16 bases between them. The CDR3 is CASLGGWPQPQHF. CDR3 coding DNA: TGTGCCAGCCTCGGGGGGTGGCCCCAGCCCCAGCATTTT.

V usage is TRBV6-5 and J usage is TRBJ1-1, with TRBD1 matching over 7 bases. V dropped 5 bases and J dropped 1; count of bases not matched to a gene: 4. Germline CDR1 and CDR2: MNHEY and SVGAGI. The CDR3 covers 14 residues. CDR3 in amino acids: CASSIRGPNTEAFF. DNA of the CDR3: TGTGCCAGCAGTATAAGGGGGCCGAACACTGAAGCTTTCTTT.

The chain is built from TRBV4-1 and TRBJ1-3, with D possibly matching TRBD1 (6 bases). Germline CDR1 is MGHRA and CDR2 is YSYEKL. V gave up 1 base and J gave up 0 bases, with 10 bases separating them. The CDR3 consists of 16 residues. For the CDR3, the DNA is TGCGCCAGCAGCCAAGGACACAGGGCCTCTGGAAACACCATATATTTT. This sequence encodes CASSQGHRASGNTIYF.

The rearrangement joins TRBV5-1 to TRBJ1-2; tentative D call: TRBD1 (6 bases). V was pared by 0 bases and J by 7 bases, with 13 bases between. CDR1 and CDR2 from the germline V gene are SGHRS and YFSETQ. There are 14 residues in the CDR3. The CDR3: CASSLDTGRSGYTF. The CDR3 DNA sequence: TGCGCCAGCAGCTTGGATACAGGGAGGAGTGGCTACACCTTC.

The J gene is TRBJ1-1, the V gene TRBV2; TRBD1 might be the D (6 bases). Germline-derived CDR1 and CDR2 are SNHLY and FYNNEI. The CDR3 has 12 residues. CDR3 sequence: CAGHRENTEAFF. The DNA for the CDR3 is TGTGCGGGTCACAGGGAAAACACTGAAGCTTTCTTT.

The chain is built from TRBV9 and TRBJ2-7; possible D gene TRBD1, 6 bases. Germline assignment: CDR1 SGDLS and CDR2 YYNGEE. The CDR3 contains 14 residues. Trimming removed 4 bases from V and 5 bases from J, with 16 bases in between. CDR3 DNA: TGTGCCAGCAGCAGGGGGAACCGACCCCACGAGCAGTACTTC. It yields the protein CASSRGNRPHEQYF.

V and J are TRBV7-2 and TRBJ1-2; D not resolved. The CDR3 has 12 amino acids. Germline V gene data show CDR1 as SGHTA and CDR2 as FQGNSA. V lost 1 base, J lost 2 bases, and 2 bases lay in between. The CDR3 bases are TGTGCCAGCAGCTTAGTGAACTATGGCTACACCTTC. It translates to CASSLVNYGYTF.

This clone was seen more than once but under ten times. J is TRBJ2-7 and V is TRBV3-1 (or the pseudogene TRBV3-2); D gene unclear. The CDR3 sequence is 14 residues long. V gave up 1 base and J gave up 7 bases, with 14 bases separating them. Germline CDR1 LGHDT, CDR2 YNNKEL (reference sequence). The CDR3 nucleotides are TGTGCCAGCAGCCAAGGAAACCCCCCCGGGGAGCAGTACTTC. Protein sequence: CASSQGNPPGEQYF.

The chain is built from TRBV5-1 and TRBJ1-1; weak D call: TRBD1 (6 bases). Germline V CDR1 and CDR2: SGHRS, YFSETQ. This CDR3 has 13 residues. V was pared by 4 bases and J by 1 base, with 8 bases between. CDR3: CASSPGQNTEAFF. The CDR3 DNA is TGCGCCAGCAGCCCGGGACAGAACACTGAAGCTTTCTTT.

The chain couples TRBV14 to TRBJ2-7, with a weak D call TRBD1 (6 bases). Per the germline V gene, CDR1 is SGHDN and CDR2 is FVKESK. The CDR3 has 14 residues. V gave up 1 base and J gave up 1 base, with 8 bases separating them. CDR3 protein: CASSQGGGSYEQYF. DNA for the CDR3: TGTGCCAGCAGCCAAGGAGGGGGTTCCTACGAGCAGTACTTC.

J is TRBJ1-2 and V is TRBV20-1; the match to TRBD1 covers 7 bases. CDR1 DFQATT and CDR2 SNEGSKA come from the germline V gene (reference sequence). The CDR3 consists of 12 residues. Trimming at V came to 4 bases and at J to 8 bases, leaving 7 bases not matched to a gene. CDR3 protein: CSANEQGSGYTF. The CDR3 bases are TGCAGTGCTAATGAACAGGGGTCCGGCTACACCTTC.

The chain employs TRBV15 and TRBJ1-5, with TRBD1 as a possible D gene (5 bases). Trimming shortened V by 5 bases and J by 6 bases, and 14 bases separated the two germline ends. The germline V gene encodes CDR1 LNHNV and CDR2 YYDKDF (reference sequence). This CDR3 is built from 14 residues. CDR3 nucleotides: TGTGCCACCAGCGGTGGGGCCCCCAGTCAGCCCCAGCATTTT. Translation gives CATSGGAPSQPQHF.

This clone has only a few counts. V usage is TRBV27 and J usage is TRBJ2-7, with 9 bases that match TRBD1. Losses at the gene ends were 4 bases for V and 7 bases for J; bases not matched to a gene: 11. The CDR3 runs to 15 residues. CDR1 and CDR2 (germline): MNHEY, SMNVEV (reference sequence). CDR3 protein: CASSSPGQGPREQYF. The CDR3 coding sequence is TGTGCCAGCAGTTCCCCGGGACAGGGACCAAGAGAGCAGTACTTC.

The V call is TRBV25-1, the J call TRBJ2-3, with 10 bases aligning to TRBD2. The CDR3 is made up of 18 amino acids. Germline CDR1 is MGHDK and CDR2 is SYGVNS. V trimming: 1 base; J trimming: 5 bases; junction bases outside the gene matches: 12. CDR3 protein: CASSEFNQRGGRKDTQYF. The CDR3 nucleotides are TGTGCCAGCAGTGAATTCAACCAGCGGGGGGGCCGTAAAGATACGCAGTATTTT.

This clone was seen once. The chain couples TRBV2 to TRBJ2-7; TRBD2 matches 13 bases. V gave up 8 bases and J gave up 4 bases; unmatched junction bases: 8. Germline V gene sequence: CDR1 SNHLY, CDR2 FYNNEI. This CDR3 region has 15 residues. The CDR3 spells CASRGTSGVLYEQYF. CDR3 coding DNA: TGTGCCAGCCGAGGGACTAGCGGGGTTTTATACGAGCAGTACTTC.

This sequence joins TRBV5-1 and TRBJ2-4; D is unresolved. The V and J ends lost 4 bases and 6 bases respectively, with 23 bases between them. The CDR3 has 17 amino acids. The germline V gene encodes CDR1 SGHRS and CDR2 YFSETQ. CDR3 in amino acids: CASSPKVVADPGNIQYF. DNA of the CDR3: TGCGCCAGCAGCCCGAAGGTCGTAGCCGACCCAGGAAACATTCAGTACTTC.

The chain couples TRBV5-8 to TRBJ1-1; D not certain. Germline V gene sequence: CDR1 SGHTS, CDR2 YDEGEE. Trimming shortened V by 10 bases and J by 2 bases, and 15 bases separated the two germline ends. The CDR3 covers 13 residues. The CDR3 nucleotides read TGTGCCGGACCGGGCGGGGAAAACACTGAAGCTTTCTTT. This gives the protein CAGPGGENTEAFF. The full variable domain, its missing parts supplied by reference TRBV5-8 and TRBJ1-1, is EAGVTQSPTHLIKTRGQQATLRCSPISGHTSVYWYQQALGLGLQFLLWYDEGEERNRGNFPPRFSGRQFPNYSSELNVNALELEDSALYLCAGPGGENTEAFFGQGTRLTVV.

The chain employs TRBV10-3 and TRBJ1-2, with D possibly being TRBD1 (6 bases). Trimming pared 11 bases from V and 7 bases from J, leaving 11 bases between. The CDR3 is made up of 10 amino acids. The germline V gene encodes CDR1 ENHRY and CDR2 SYGVKD. The CDR3 here is CAVRTVGYTF. For the CDR3, the DNA is TGTGCCGTTCGGACAGTTGGCTACACCTTC.

This clone occurred a few times. The chain has TRBV7-2 and TRBJ1-1; 7 bases match TRBD1. V lost 5 bases, J lost 1 base, and 4 bases stayed unmatched. The CDR3 sequence is 14 residues long. The germline CDR1 and CDR2 sequences are SGHTA and FQGNSA. The CDR3 reads CASSRGDRNTEAFF. The CDR3 nucleotides read TGTGCCAGCAGCCGGGGGGACAGGAACACTGAAGCTTTCTTT.

The genes are TRBV6-5 and TRBJ1-3; the D is unclear. Germline assignment: CDR1 MNHEY and CDR2 SVGAGI. CDR3 length equals 16 residues. V lost 0 bases, J lost 0 bases, and 9 bases lay in between. CDR3 in amino acids: CASSYSPAFSGNTIYF. DNA of the CDR3: TGTGCCAGCAGTTACTCTCCAGCCTTCTCTGGAAACACCATATATTTT.

The gene calls are TRBV6-5 and TRBJ2-7; D uncertain. Trimming took off 7 bases at V and 2 bases at J, with 9 bases between the two ends. Germline lookup yields CDR1 MNHEY and CDR2 SVGAGI. This CDR3 comprises 12 residues. CDR3 residues: CASIGDTYEQYF. In DNA, the CDR3 is TGTGCCAGCATCGGCGACACCTACGAGCAGTACTTC.

The rearrangement uses TRBV18 and TRBJ1-5; unclear D gene. The germline CDR1 and CDR2 sequences are KGHSH and LQKENI. CDR3 length: 15 amino acids. Deletions cut 3 bases from V and 1 base from J, with 10 bases between. Written as DNA, the CDR3 is TGTGCCAGCTCACCCGCTCTTGGGAGCAATCAGCCCCAGCATTTT. Translation: CASSPALGSNQPQHF.

The rearrangement links TRBV5-4 to TRBJ1-4; D is unresolved. The germline V and J ends were trimmed by 2 bases and 0 bases, with 8 bases remaining between them. In germline, CDR1 is SGHNT, CDR2 YYREEE (reference sequence). This CDR3 contains 15 residues. This CDR3 is CASSFDIATNEKLFF. CDR3 DNA: TGTGCCAGCAGCTTCGACATCGCAACTAATGAAAAACTGTTTTTT.

The V call is TRBV18, the J call TRBJ1-2, with a possible D match to TRBD1 (6 bases). In germline, CDR1 is KGHSH, CDR2 LQKENI. The CDR3 has 13 amino acids. Trimming pared 3 bases from V and 4 bases from J, leaving 9 bases between. This CDR3 is CASSPEQGYGYTF. In nucleotides, the CDR3 is TGTGCCAGCTCACCTGAACAGGGCTATGGCTACACCTTC.

The V gene is TRBV19, the J gene TRBJ1-5, with D hard to call. CDR1 is LNHDA, CDR2 SQIVND, per germline (reference sequence). This CDR3 comprises 17 residues. With 1 base removed from V and 5 bases from J, the gap between germline ends came to 18 bases. The CDR3 is CASSIAGVLKVDQPQHF. The CDR3 region has the DNA TGTGCCAGTAGTATAGCCGGCGTCCTTAAGGTGGATCAGCCCCAGCATTTT.